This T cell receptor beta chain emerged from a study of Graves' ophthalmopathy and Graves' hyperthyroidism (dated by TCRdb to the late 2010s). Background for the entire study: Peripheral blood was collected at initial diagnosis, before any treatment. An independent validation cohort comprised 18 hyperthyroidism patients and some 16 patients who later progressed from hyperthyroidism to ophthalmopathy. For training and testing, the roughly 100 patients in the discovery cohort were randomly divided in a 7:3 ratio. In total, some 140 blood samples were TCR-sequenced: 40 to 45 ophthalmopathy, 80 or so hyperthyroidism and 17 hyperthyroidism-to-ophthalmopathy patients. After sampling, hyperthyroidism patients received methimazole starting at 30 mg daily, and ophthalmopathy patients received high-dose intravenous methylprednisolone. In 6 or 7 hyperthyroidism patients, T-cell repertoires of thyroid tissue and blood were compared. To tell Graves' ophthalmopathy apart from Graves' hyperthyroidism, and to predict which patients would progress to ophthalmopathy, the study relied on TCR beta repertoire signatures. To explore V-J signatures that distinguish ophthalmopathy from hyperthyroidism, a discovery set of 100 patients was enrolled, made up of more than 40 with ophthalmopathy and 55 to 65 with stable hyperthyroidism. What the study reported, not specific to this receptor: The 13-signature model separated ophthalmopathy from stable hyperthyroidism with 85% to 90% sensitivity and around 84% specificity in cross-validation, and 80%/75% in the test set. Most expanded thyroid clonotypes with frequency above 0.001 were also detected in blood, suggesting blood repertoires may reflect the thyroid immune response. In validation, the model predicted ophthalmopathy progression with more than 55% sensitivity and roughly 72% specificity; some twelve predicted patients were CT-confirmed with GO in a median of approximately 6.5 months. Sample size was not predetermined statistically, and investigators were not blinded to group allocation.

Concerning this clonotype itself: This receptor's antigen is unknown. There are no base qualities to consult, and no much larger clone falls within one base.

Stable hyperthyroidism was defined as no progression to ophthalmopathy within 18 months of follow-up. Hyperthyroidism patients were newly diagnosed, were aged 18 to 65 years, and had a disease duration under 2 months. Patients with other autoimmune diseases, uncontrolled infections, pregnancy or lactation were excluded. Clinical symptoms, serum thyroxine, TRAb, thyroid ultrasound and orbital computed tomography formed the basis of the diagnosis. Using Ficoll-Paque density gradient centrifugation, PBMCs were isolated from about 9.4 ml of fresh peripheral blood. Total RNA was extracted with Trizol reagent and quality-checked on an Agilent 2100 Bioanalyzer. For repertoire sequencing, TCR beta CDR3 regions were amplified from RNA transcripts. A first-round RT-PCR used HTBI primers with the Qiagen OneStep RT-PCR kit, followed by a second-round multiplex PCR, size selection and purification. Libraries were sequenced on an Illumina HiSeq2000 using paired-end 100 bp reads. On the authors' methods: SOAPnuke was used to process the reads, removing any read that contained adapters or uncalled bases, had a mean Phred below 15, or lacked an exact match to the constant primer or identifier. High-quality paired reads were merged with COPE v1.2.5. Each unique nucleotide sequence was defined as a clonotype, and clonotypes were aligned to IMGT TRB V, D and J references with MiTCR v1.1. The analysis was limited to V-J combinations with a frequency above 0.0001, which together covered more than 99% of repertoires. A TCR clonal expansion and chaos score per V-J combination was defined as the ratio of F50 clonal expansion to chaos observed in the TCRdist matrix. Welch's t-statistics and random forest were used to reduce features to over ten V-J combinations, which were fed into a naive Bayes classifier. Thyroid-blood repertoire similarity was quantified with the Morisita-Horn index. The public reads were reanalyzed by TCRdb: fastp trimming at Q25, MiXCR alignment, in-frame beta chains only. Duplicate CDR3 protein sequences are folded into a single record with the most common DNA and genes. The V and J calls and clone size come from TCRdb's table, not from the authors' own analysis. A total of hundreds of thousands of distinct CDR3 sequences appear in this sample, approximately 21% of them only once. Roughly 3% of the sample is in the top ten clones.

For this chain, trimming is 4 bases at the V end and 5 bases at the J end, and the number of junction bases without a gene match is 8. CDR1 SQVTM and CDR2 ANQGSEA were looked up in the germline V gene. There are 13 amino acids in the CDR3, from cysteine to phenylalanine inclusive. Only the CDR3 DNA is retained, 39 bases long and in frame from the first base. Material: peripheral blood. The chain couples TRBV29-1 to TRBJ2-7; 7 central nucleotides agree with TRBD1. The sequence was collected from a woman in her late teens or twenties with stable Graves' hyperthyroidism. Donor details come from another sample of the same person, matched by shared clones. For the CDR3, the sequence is CSVVVQGGNEQYF. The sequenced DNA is TGCAGCGTTGTGGTTCAAGGGGGCAACGAGCAGTACTTC.